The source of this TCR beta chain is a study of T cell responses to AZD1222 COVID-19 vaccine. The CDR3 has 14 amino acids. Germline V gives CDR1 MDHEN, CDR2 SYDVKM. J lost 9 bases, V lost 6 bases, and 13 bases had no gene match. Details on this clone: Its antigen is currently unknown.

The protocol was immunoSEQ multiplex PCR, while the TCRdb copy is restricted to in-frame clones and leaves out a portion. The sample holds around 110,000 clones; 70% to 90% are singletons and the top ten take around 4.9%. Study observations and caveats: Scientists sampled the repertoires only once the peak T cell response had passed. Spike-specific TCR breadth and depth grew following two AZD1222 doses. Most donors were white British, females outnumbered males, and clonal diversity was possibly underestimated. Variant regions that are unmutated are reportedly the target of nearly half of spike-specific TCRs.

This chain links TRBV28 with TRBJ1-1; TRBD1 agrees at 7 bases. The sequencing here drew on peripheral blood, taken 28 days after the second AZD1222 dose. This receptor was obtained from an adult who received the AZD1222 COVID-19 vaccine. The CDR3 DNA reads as TGTGCCAGCAGCCAGCTCGGGACAGACCCTAAAGCTTTCTTT. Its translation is CASSQLGTDPKAFF.